The present entry profiles one T cell receptor (beta chain) with its context. The entry originates in a study of blood T cell repertoires in COVID-19. Study information: T cells, B-cell-depleted T cells, or PBMCs provided the cDNA or gDNA that served as material.

TCRdb's table, derived via immunoSEQ multiplex PCR, lists solely in-frame clones and lacks some. The sample lists 40,000 to 55,000 clones, 65% to 85% occurring once. V was clipped by 4 bases and J by 0 bases; unmatched bases: 17. CDR3 size: 21 residues. Germline values: CDR1 SGDLS, CDR2 YYNGEE. The clonotype was recovered from a man aged 40-50 years with acute or convalescent COVID-19. Material for sequencing was peripheral blood. V gene TRBV9 combines with J gene TRBJ1-3, with 12 bases matching TRBD1. The CDR3 region has the DNA TGTGCCAGCAGCCGCCTGGGGGGACAGGGGGCTGGAGGCTCCTCTGGAAACACCATATATTTT. It translates to CASSRLGGQGAGGSSGNTIYF. The full variable domain, completed using reference TRBV9 and TRBJ1-3, is DSGVTQTPKHLITATGQRVTLRCSPRSGDLSVYWYQQSLDQGLQFLIQYYNGEERAKGNILERFSAQQFPDLHSELNLSSLELGDSALYFCASSRLGGQGAGGSSGNTIYFGEGSWLTVV.